This T cell receptor (beta chain) stems from a study of vaccination and CD4 T cells after COVID-19. Sequencing of DNA taken from cultured CD4+ T cells relied on the Oncomine TCR Beta short-read assay. The template was genomic DNA from cultured CD4+ T cells. MiXCR, applied by TCRdb to the PCR reads, yields one record per CDR3 protein. The sample includes around 6,100 distinct CDR3 sequences, around half of them seen just once. Treatment defined: 10-day PBMC culture with coronavirus spike peptide pools or control peptides (ViraFEST assay). Gathered ahead of the COVID-19 pandemic (2011-2018) were the CD4+ T cells of the unexposed donor. Each well held around 2 million PBMCs in IL-2 (approximately 10 IU/ml) medium with 10 ug/ml peptide pools. Of note for this clonotype: The antigen remains unidentified.

Sequenced: CD4+ T cells from blood, cultured in vitro. This TCR was sampled from a human donor in good health.

Written as DNA, the CDR3 is TGTGCCAGCAGCTTAGATGGGAGGGGGACCCAGTACTTC. This sequence encodes CASSLDGRGTQYF. V is TRBV11-3 and J is TRBJ2-5, with TRBD2 matching 7 bases. CDR1 SGHNT and CDR2 YENEEA come from the germline V gene. The CDR3 is 13 amino acids. Germline trimming cut 0 bases from V and 7 bases from J; bases unmatched to any gene: 2.